The present entry profiles one T cell receptor (beta chain) with its context. What it recognizes is unknown. This sample was included in a study of T cell responses to AZD1222 COVID-19 vaccine. Data came from immunoSEQ multiplex PCR; TCRdb stores just in-frame clones and leaves some out. The sample has under 200,000 clones, 90% seen once; the top ten hold approximately 1.6%. The CDR3 contains 16 residues. V was trimmed by 3 bases and J by 6 bases, leaving 18 bases between them. Study observations and caveats: A mostly white British donor set with more females was recruited, and clonal diversity was possibly underestimated. Receipt of two AZD1222 doses was followed by a rise in Spike-specific TCR breadth and depth.

Sequencing was performed on peripheral blood, taken on day 0 of AZD1222 vaccination. The V call is TRBV23-1, the J call TRBJ2-1; D gene unclear. TRBV23-1 is filed as an ORF, its function uncertain. The sequence was collected from an adult in good health. The DNA of the CDR3 is TGCGCCAGCAGTCATGCCTGTACGGGTTTACGCAATGAGCAGTTCTTC. This encodes CASSHACTGLRNEQFF.